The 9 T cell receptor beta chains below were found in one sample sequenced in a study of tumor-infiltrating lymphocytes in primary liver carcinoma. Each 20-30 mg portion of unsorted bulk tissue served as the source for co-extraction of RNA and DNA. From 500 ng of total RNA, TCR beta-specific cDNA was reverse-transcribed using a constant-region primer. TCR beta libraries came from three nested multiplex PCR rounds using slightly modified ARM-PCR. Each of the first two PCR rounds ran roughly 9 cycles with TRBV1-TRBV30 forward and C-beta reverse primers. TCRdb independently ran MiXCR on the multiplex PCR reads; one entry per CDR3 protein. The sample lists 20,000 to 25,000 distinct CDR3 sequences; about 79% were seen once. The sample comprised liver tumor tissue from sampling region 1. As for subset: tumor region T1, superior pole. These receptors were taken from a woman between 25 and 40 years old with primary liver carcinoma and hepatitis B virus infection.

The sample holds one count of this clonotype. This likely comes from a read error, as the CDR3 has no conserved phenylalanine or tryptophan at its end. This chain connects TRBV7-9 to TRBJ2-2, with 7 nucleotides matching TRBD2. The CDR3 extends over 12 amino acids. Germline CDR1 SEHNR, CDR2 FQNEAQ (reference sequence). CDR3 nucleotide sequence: TGTGCCAGCAGCTCAAGAGGCGGGGGGCTGTTTTTA. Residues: CASSSRGGGLFL.

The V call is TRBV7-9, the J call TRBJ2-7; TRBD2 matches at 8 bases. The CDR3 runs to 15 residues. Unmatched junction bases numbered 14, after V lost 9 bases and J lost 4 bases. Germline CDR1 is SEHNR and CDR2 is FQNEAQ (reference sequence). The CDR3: CASCWGLDAPYEQYF. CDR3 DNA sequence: TGTGCCAGTTGCTGGGGACTAGACGCACCTTACGAGCAGTACTTC.

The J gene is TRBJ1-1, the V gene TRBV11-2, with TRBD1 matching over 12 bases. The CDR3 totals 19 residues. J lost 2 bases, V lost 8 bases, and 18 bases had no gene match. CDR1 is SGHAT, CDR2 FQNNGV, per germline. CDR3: CASARDRGRKRWSNTEAFF. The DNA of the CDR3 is TGTGCCAGCGCTCGGGACAGGGGGCGCAAGAGGTGGAGTAACACTGAAGCTTTCTTT.

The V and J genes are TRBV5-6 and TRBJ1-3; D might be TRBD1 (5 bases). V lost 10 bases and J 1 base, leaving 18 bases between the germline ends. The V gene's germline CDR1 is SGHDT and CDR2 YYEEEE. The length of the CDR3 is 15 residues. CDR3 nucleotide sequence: TGTGCCGGCGGCGCCGGGTCAGGGTCTGGAAACACCATATATTTT. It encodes CAGGAGSGSGNTIYF.

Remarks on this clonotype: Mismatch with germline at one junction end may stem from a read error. CDR3 DNA sequence: TGCGCCAGCAGCTTGGGGCAGGGTAGGGGCACAGATACGCAGCATTTT. Its translation: CASSLGQGRGTDTQHF. The V call is TRBV5-4, the J call TRBJ2-3, with D possibly TRBD1 on 5 matching bases. The closer fit of TRBJ1-5 to the DNA end suggests the J call may be wrong. The CDR3 has 16 residues. Germline values: CDR1 SGHNT, CDR2 YYREEE (reference sequence).

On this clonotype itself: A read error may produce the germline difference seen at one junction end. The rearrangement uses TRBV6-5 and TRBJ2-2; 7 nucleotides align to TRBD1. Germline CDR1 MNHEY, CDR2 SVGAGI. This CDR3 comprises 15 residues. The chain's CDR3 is CASCPKTGFTGELLF. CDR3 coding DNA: TGTGCCAGCTGTCCGAAGACAGGGTTCACCGGGGAGCTGCTTTTT.

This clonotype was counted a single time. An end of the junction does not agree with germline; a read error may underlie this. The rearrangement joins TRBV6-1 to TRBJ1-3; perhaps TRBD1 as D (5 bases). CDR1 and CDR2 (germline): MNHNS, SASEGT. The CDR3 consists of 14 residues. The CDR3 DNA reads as TGTGCCAGTAGTGGGACTGCCTCTGGAAACACCATATATTTT. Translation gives CASSGTASGNTIYF.

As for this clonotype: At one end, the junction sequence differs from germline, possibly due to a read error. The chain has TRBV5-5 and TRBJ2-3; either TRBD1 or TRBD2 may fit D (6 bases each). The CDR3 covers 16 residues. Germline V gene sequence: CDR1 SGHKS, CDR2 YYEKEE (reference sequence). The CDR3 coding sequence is TGTGCCAACAGCTTTGTCGCGGAGGGGGGCACATATACGCAGTATTTT. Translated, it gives CANSFVAEGGTYTQYF.

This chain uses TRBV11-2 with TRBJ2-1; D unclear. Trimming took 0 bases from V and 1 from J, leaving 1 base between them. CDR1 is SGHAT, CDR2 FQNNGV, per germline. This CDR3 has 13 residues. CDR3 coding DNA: TGTGCCAGCAGCTTAGAATCCTACAATGAGCAGTTCTTC. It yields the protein CASSLESYNEQFF. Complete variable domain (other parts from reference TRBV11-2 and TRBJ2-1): EAGVAQSPRYKIIEKRQSVAFWCNPISGHATLYWYQQILGQGPKLLIQFQNNGVVDDSQLPKDRFSAERLKGVDSTLKIQPAKLEDSAVYLCASSLESYNEQFFGPGTRLTVL.